This TCR delta chain appears in the sequencing data of a study of gamma-delta T cells after stem cell transplantation. TCRdb ran CATT on the RT-PCR reads. In the table there are over 2,500 delta-chain clones, 7% to 9.5% of which are singletons. Worth noting for this clone: The protein given by TCRdb reflects a much larger clone and differs at residue 5 from this DNA's translation, likely from a read error; the protein shown is the DNA's translation.

The CDR3 contains 18 residues. V lost 1 base and J lost 0, with 12 bases in between. Germline CDR1 GEAIGNYY, CDR2 EKD. The rearrangement links TRDV2 to TRDJ3; no firm D call. The clonotype comes from a human donor. It is not recorded whose cells these are; they may come from a transplant donor. Sequencing was performed on gamma-delta T cells. CDR3 sequence: CACDTLRASSWDTRQMFF. As DNA, the CDR3 is TGTGCCTGTGACACGCTGAGGGCCAGCTCCTGGGACACCCGACAGATGTTTTTC.